Below are 6 T cell receptor beta chains sequenced from a single sample in a study of blood T cell repertoires in COVID-19. TCRdb keeps only in-frame clones here, not all; method: immunoSEQ multiplex PCR. In the table there are approximately 390,000 clones, 90% of which are singletons. Input material: peripheral blood. Source of these receptors: a man aged 18 to 30 with active or convalescent COVID-19.

The J gene is TRBJ1-1, the V gene TRBV5-1, with D perhaps TRBD1 (6 bases). The CDR3 is 15 amino acids. CDR1 SGHRS and CDR2 YFSETQ come from the germline V gene. Trimming took off 1 base at V and 4 bases at J, with 14 bases between the two ends. CDR3 region: CASSLTSGVVTEAFF. CDR3 nucleotide sequence: TGCGCCAGCAGCTTGACGTCAGGGGTTGTCACTGAAGCTTTCTTT.

This chain uses TRBV19 with TRBJ1-3; D unresolved. The CDR3 runs to 16 residues. Germline CDR1 and CDR2: LNHDA and SQIVND (reference sequence). V lost 7 bases to trimming and J lost 0 bases, with 16 bases between them. The CDR3 is CASNHRVEGSGNTIYF. The CDR3 DNA follows: TGTGCCAGTAATCACCGGGTGGAAGGCTCTGGAAACACCATATATTTT.

The chain links TRBV2 to TRBJ2-1; 11 nucleotides line up with TRBD2. From germline, CDR1 is SNHLY and CDR2 FYNNEI. This CDR3 contains 15 residues. After removal of 10 bases from V and 8 bases from J, the junction contained 13 bases not matched to a gene. The DNA of the CDR3 is TGTGCCACAAGCTCTAGCGGGGGGCGTGTCGATGAGCAGTTCTTC. Protein product: CATSSSGGRVDEQFF.

The chain carries TRBV18 and TRBJ2-3, with D maybe TRBD2 (5 bases). CDR1 is KGHSH and CDR2 is LQKENI in the germline V gene. CDR3 length equals 15 residues. Trimming pared 2 bases from V and 0 bases from J, leaving 9 bases between. The CDR3, as DNA: TGTGCCAGCTCACCAGGAGGCTCTAGCACAGATACGCAGTATTTT. It encodes CASSPGGSSTDTQYF.

A remark on this clone: A read error may produce the germline difference seen at one junction end. The chain carries TRBV6-1 and TRBJ2-3, with TRBD2 as a possible D gene (6 bases). The CDR3 sequence is 14 residues long. Germline CDR1 MNHNS, CDR2 SASEGT. The CDR3 bases are TGTGCCAGCAGGGAAGGGCTAGCGACAGATACGCAGTATTTT. It specifies CASREGLATDTQYF.

The chain joins TRBV7-9 to TRBJ1-4; D not resolved. The CDR3 sequence is 14 residues long. Germline loops: CDR1 SEHNR, CDR2 FQNEAQ (reference sequence). Trimming shortened V by 4 bases and J by 3 bases, and 9 bases separated the two germline ends. The CDR3 sequence: CASSWSVSNEKLFF. The CDR3 DNA sequence: TGTGCCAGCAGCTGGTCAGTTTCTAATGAAAAACTGTTTTTT.